This TCR beta chain comes out of a study of blood T cell repertoires in COVID-19. The CDR3 covers 15 residues. The germline gives CDR1 SGHAT, CDR2 FQDESV (reference sequence). V was clipped by 2 bases and J by 7 bases; unmatched bases: 5. The repertoire was sequenced with immunoSEQ multiplex PCR; TCRdb's copy has only in-frame clones and lacks some. Found here are some 120,000 clones, over 80% of them singletons; the top ten hold approximately 2.3%. This receptor was obtained from a man aged 25-40 years with acute or convalescent COVID-19. This chain links TRBV11-1 with TRBJ2-1; TRBD1 matches at 10 bases. The sample consisted of peripheral blood. CDR3 coding DNA: TGTGCCAGCAGCTTATATGGACAGGGGGTAAATGAGCAGTTCTTC. Its translation is CASSLYGQGVNEQFF.